Following are 10 T cell receptor beta chains from one sample sequenced in a study of cytotoxic CD8 clonotypes in ibrutinib-treated CLL. This table comes from immunoSEQ multiplex PCR, and its TCRdb copy is limited to in-frame clones, with some not included. The sample gives 200,000 to 250,000 clones, 70% of which show up once; around 5.9% is in the top ten. The input for sequencing was PBMCs, taken after 12 months of ibrutinib treatment. The receptors shown here come from a human donor with chronic lymphocytic leukemia.

In this sample, this clone turned up many times. The DNA for the CDR3 is TGTGCCAGCAGAGGTTATCAGGGGGTAATCTCCTACGAGCAGTACTTC. Translating it yields CASRGYQGVISYEQYF. This chain links TRBV7-2 with TRBJ2-7, with TRBD1 matching over 7 bases. Germline assignment: CDR1 SGHTA and CDR2 FQGNSA. The CDR3 spans 16 residues. The V gene end was trimmed by 6 bases and the J gene end by 0 bases; junction bases not matched to a gene: 11. Full variable domain (missing parts from reference TRBV7-2 and TRBJ2-7): GAGVSQSPSNKVTEKGKDVELRCDPISGHTALYWYRQSLGQGLEFLIYFQGNSAPDKSGLPSDRFSAERTGGSVSTLTIQRTQQEDSAVYLCASRGYQGVISYEQYFGPGTRLTVT.

This rearrangement joins TRBV6-1 to TRBJ1-1; 8 positions agree with TRBD1. V lost 4 bases to trimming and J lost 0 bases; unmatched junction nucleotides: 7. This CDR3 spans 16 amino acids. CDR1 and CDR2 (germline): MNHNS, SASEGT. In DNA, the CDR3 is TGTGCCAGCAGTGCCGGACAGGGCATCATGAACACTGAAGCTTTCTTT. It yields the protein CASSAGQGIMNTEAFF.

V usage is TRBV12-5 and J usage is TRBJ1-4, with 9 nucleotides matching TRBD1. Germline CDR1 and CDR2: LGHNT and FRNRAP. Trimming at V came to 6 bases and at J to 8 bases, leaving 7 bases not matched to a gene. This CDR3 comprises 14 residues. The CDR3: CASGQQGAGEKLFF. The CDR3 DNA follows: TGTGCTAGTGGGCAACAGGGGGCAGGGGAAAAACTGTTTTTT.

This rearrangement joins TRBV5-5 to TRBJ1-1; possibly TRBD1 for D (5 bases). In germline, CDR1 is SGHKS, CDR2 YYEKEE (reference sequence). CDR3 length: 16 residues. The V end was cut by 0 bases, the J end by 0 bases, with 12 bases between. CDR3: CASSLDAGTLNTEAFF. The CDR3 region has the DNA TGTGCCAGCAGCTTGGATGCGGGGACCTTGAACACTGAAGCTTTCTTT.

DNA for the CDR3: TGCGCCAGCAGCTTGGCACGGGTCCCCTACGAGCAGTACTTC. It encodes CASSLARVPYEQYF. The V and J genes are TRBV5-1 and TRBJ2-7, with D unclear. Germline V gene sequence: CDR1 SGHRS, CDR2 YFSETQ. The V end lost 0 bases, the J end lost 2 bases, and 9 bases lay between the germline ends. The CDR3 contains 14 residues.

The chain is built from TRBV5-5 and TRBJ1-2; 11 bases fit TRBD1. In germline, CDR1 is SGHKS, CDR2 YYEKEE (reference sequence). The junction had 11 bases not matched to a gene; V was cut back by 7 bases and J by 9 bases. There are 14 residues in the CDR3. CDR3 DNA: TGTGCCAGCGAGGTGGGGGACAGGGGGAACCGCTACACCTTC. Residues: CASEVGDRGNRYTF.

As regards this clone: This CDR3 is also generated by other DNA sequences in the sample. The chain recombines TRBV5-1 with TRBJ2-7; no clear D. The V and J ends lost 0 bases and 0 bases respectively, with 7 bases between them. Germline loops: CDR1 SGHRS, CDR2 YFSETQ. The CDR3 consists of 14 residues. CDR3 in DNA: TGCGCCAGCAGCTTGGATCCAGTCTCCTACGAGCAGTACTTC. Translated: CASSLDPVSYEQYF.

J is TRBJ2-3 and V is TRBV21-1; the D call of TRBD2 is as the table states it, not checked on the DNA. TRBV21-1 is reported as a pseudogene. CDR3 size: 19 residues. The CDR3 loop is CASSKNSLAGGTSTDTQYF. DNA of the CDR3: TGTGCCAGCAGCAAGAATAGCCTAGCGGGGGGAACTAGCACAGATACGCAGTATTTT.

V gene TRBV30 combines with J gene TRBJ2-3, with D perhaps TRBD2 (6 bases). The CDR3 has 14 amino acids. Germline CDR1 and CDR2: GTSNPN and SVGIG (reference sequence). Trimming removed 0 bases from V and 2 bases from J, with 9 bases in between. In DNA, the CDR3 is TGTGCCTGGAGTGTACCTAGCGTCACAGATACGCAGTATTTT. Encoded protein: CAWSVPSVTDTQYF. The entire variable domain, with the rest obtained from reference TRBV30 and TRBJ2-3, is as follows: SQTIHQWPATLVQPVGSPLSLECTVEGTSNPNLYWYRQAAGRGLQLLFYSVGIGQISSEVPQNLSASRPQDRQFILSSKKLLLSDSGFYLCAWSVPSVTDTQYFGPGTRLTVL.

The J gene is TRBJ2-2, the V gene TRBV2, with TRBD2 matching 8 bases. The germline gives CDR1 SNHLY, CDR2 FYNNEI. CDR3 length equals 14 residues. The trim removed 5 bases at V and 7 bases at J, leaving 6 bases unmatched. The CDR3 is CASSTGTSVGELFF. CDR3 nucleotide sequence: TGTGCCAGCAGTACCGGGACTAGTGTCGGGGAGCTGTTTTTT.